This passage covers 24 T cell receptor beta chains from one sample sequenced in a study of regulatory T cells in long-lasting Graves disease. CDR3 regions were amplified by Arm-PCR using iRepertoire HTBI primers to build TCR beta libraries. Using its own MiXCR run on the multiplex PCR reads, TCRdb lists one record per CDR3 protein. The table lists a few hundred thousand distinct CDR3 sequences, roughly 12% of them singletons. Time point meaning: newly diagnosed GD, antithyroid drugs for less than 3 months. Extracted PBMC RNA gave rise to the TCR library. The sample also formed part of further work on T cells in Graves' hyperthyroidism and ophthalmopathy.

This specimen consisted of peripheral blood mononuclear cells (PBMCs), obtained at new diagnosis, from a patient treated with antithyroid drugs. These receptor sequences come from a woman aged 18-29 years with Graves disease.

This clonotype was seen only a few times. V and J are TRBV19 and TRBJ2-3; D may be TRBD1 (6 bases). CDR3 length: 16 amino acids. The germline gives CDR1 LNHDA, CDR2 SQIVND (reference sequence). Deletions cut 3 bases from V and 1 base from J, with 14 bases between. The CDR3 DNA follows: TGTGCCAGTAGTATTTTCACAGGGAGCGGCACAGATACGCAGTATTTT. Its translation is CASSIFTGSGTDTQYF.

On this clonotype itself: A read error is possible here, since a much larger clone lies one base away. This chain connects TRBV27 to TRBJ2-1, with no clear D. CDR1 is MNHEY and CDR2 is SMNVEV in the germline V gene (reference sequence). The CDR3 runs to 13 residues. V dropped 10 bases and J dropped 6 bases, with 16 bases sitting between them. CDR3 sequence (DNA): TGTGCCACCAGCCCCAGCTCGCGCAATGAGCAGTTCTTC. Protein product: CATSPSSRNEQFF.

This rearrangement joins TRBV19 to TRBJ1-2; D unresolved. This CDR3 is 17 amino acids long. Per the germline V gene, CDR1 is LNHDA and CDR2 is SQIVND (reference sequence). Trimming took off 5 bases at V and 4 bases at J, with 23 bases between the two ends. The CDR3 DNA follows: TGTGCCAGTAGTCCCCAGTTCGGTCGTACCCTGGCCTATGGCTACACCTTC. Translating gives CASSPQFGRTLAYGYTF.

There are a few counts of this clonotype. The V gene is TRBV7-9, the J gene TRBJ2-2; possible D gene TRBD2, 6 bases. Trimming shortened V by 4 bases and J by 6 bases, and 12 bases separated the two germline ends. This CDR3 contains 14 residues. The germline V gene encodes CDR1 SEHNR and CDR2 FQNEAQ (reference sequence). CDR3 DNA: TGTGCCAGCAGCTCAAGGGACTTCCCCGGGGAGCTGTTTTTT. Encoded protein: CASSSRDFPGELFF.

This clonotype was picked up many times. The chain recombines TRBV6-2 or TRBV6-3 with TRBJ2-5, with D uncertain. CDR3 length: 14 residues. The germline V and J ends were trimmed by 8 bases and 5 bases, with 18 bases remaining between them. Germline CDR1 and CDR2: MNHEY and SVGEGT. The CDR3 sequence is CASHSPSAGETQYF. CDR3 nucleotide sequence: TGTGCCAGCCATTCTCCGTCGGCTGGGGAGACCCAGTACTTC.

This clonotype was seen repeatedly, ten times or more. The genes are TRBV6-1 and TRBJ2-2; 9 bases agree with TRBD2. V gave up 8 bases and J gave up 4 bases; unmatched junction bases: 5. Per germline, CDR1 MNHNS and CDR2 SASEGT. There are 14 residues in the CDR3. The CDR3 region is CASAKAGGTGELFF. The CDR3 nucleotides are TGTGCCAGCGCTAAAGCGGGGGGCACCGGGGAGCTGTTTTTT.

This clonotype came up many times. The chain links TRBV6-1 to TRBJ2-6; 8 bases are shared with TRBD2. The CDR3 is made up of 19 amino acids. V gave up 6 bases and J gave up 0 bases; unmatched junction bases: 13. CDR1 and CDR2 (germline): MNHNS, SASEGT. In nucleotides, the CDR3 is TGTGCCAGCAGCTATCCCCCCCGCGGGGGGTTCTCTGGGGCCAACGTCCTGACTTTC. Its translation is CASSYPPRGGFSGANVLTF.

This clonotype was detected ten times or more. The J gene is TRBJ2-5, the V gene TRBV6-5; a weak D match, TRBD2 (5 bases). Trimming pared 3 bases from V and 5 bases from J, leaving 13 bases between. The CDR3 sequence is 14 residues long. Germline V gene lookup returns CDR1 MNHEY and CDR2 SVGAGI. The CDR3 DNA reads TGTGCCAGCAGTTATGTACAGACGGGGGAGACCCAGTACTTC. This encodes CASSYVQTGETQYF.

This clonotype was seen a handful of times. This chain joins TRBV9 and TRBJ2-3, with D possibly matching TRBD2 (5 bases). The length of the CDR3 is 13 residues. Germline V gene lookup returns CDR1 SGDLS and CDR2 YYNGEE. V was trimmed by 0 bases and J by 4 bases, leaving 6 bases between them. The CDR3 DNA is TGTGCCAGCAGCGTAGCGCGGGCAGATACGCAGTATTTT. Its translation is CASSVARADTQYF.

V and J are TRBV2 and TRBJ2-5, with 9 bases identical to TRBD2. V lost 6 bases to trimming and J lost 1 base; unmatched junction nucleotides: 6. Germline values: CDR1 SNHLY, CDR2 FYNNEI. This CDR3 comprises 15 residues. The CDR3 loop is CASSRRGGAQETQYF. In nucleotides, the CDR3 is TGTGCCAGCAGCCGACGCGGGGGGGCCCAAGAGACCCAGTACTTC.

The gene calls are TRBV6-1 and TRBJ1-5; D gene uncertain. Germline V gives CDR1 MNHNS, CDR2 SASEGT. This CDR3 is 13 amino acids long. With 7 bases removed from V and 5 bases from J, the gap between germline ends came to 12 bases. The CDR3 region has the DNA TGTGCCAGCAATATAGACCGAGATCAGCCCCAGCATTTT. This translates into CASNIDRDQPQHF.

The rearrangement uses TRBV15 and TRBJ1-1; D remains unclear. CDR3 length: 11 residues. The ends were cut back, 8 bases at V and 1 base at J, with 5 bases in the middle. From germline, CDR1 is LNHNV and CDR2 YYDKDF (reference sequence). This chain's CDR3 is CATGENTEAFF. The CDR3 bases are TGTGCCACCGGAGAGAACACTGAAGCTTTCTTT.

This clonotype was picked up many times. The chain carries TRBV29-1 and TRBJ2-5, with D perhaps matching TRBD1 or TRBD2 (5 bases each). Trimming cost V 3 bases and J 2 bases, with 13 bases left between them. The germline CDR1 and CDR2 sequences are SQVTM and ANQGSEA. The CDR3 is made up of 14 amino acids. The chain's CDR3 is CSVEIGDGQETQYF. The CDR3 nucleotides are TGCAGCGTTGAGATAGGGGACGGTCAAGAGACCCAGTACTTC.

The V and J genes are TRBV19 and TRBJ1-1, with D uncertain. V was pared by 3 bases and J by 5 bases, with 13 bases between. The CDR3 has 14 residues. Looked up from germline, CDR1 is LNHDA and CDR2 is SQIVND (reference sequence). The CDR3 region has the DNA TGTGCCAGTAGTATCACGGGGATCGGTACTGAAGCTTTCTTT. Protein: CASSITGIGTEAFF.

As concerns this clonotype: Without the conserved terminal phenylalanine or tryptophan, this CDR3 likely stems from a read error. CDR3 coding DNA: TGTGCCAGCAGCTTAGCTGGTGTCGGACTAAACTATGGCTACACCTAC. Translating it yields CASSLAGVGLNYGYTY. The gene calls are TRBV7-8 and TRBJ1-2; D call uncertain. Germline-derived CDR1 and CDR2 are SGHVS and FQNEAQ. The CDR3 totals 16 residues. The ends were cut back, 0 bases at V and 2 bases at J, with 13 bases in the middle.

In this sample, this clonotype turned up many times. V is TRBV6-1 and J is TRBJ2-7; TRBD2 matches 7 bases. Germline CDR1 is MNHNS and CDR2 is SASEGT. V dropped 7 bases and J dropped 3; count of bases not matched to a gene: 9. CDR3 length: 14 residues. CDR3 nucleotide sequence: TGTGCCAGCAACCAAGCGGGACCGGACTACGAGCAGTACTTC. This codes for CASNQAGPDYEQYF.

This chain connects TRBV7-9 to TRBJ1-4; 11 nucleotides align to TRBD1. The CDR3 loop spans 16 amino acids. The V gene's germline CDR1 is SEHNR and CDR2 FQNEAQ (reference sequence). J gave up 1 base and V 5 bases, and 3 bases lay outside the gene matches. CDR3 sequence reads: CASSQDRGLTNEKLFF. The CDR3 DNA follows: TGTGCCAGCAGCCAGGACAGGGGGCTAACTAATGAAAAACTGTTTTTT.

This clonotype came up a few times. The rearrangement links TRBV12-3 or TRBV12-4 to TRBJ1-2; 7 bases map to TRBD1. CDR3 size: 14 residues. V shed 5 bases, J shed 0 bases, and the junction held 3 bases outside the gene matches. The CDR3 DNA reads as TGTGCCAGCAGTCGGGACAGCCCTAACTATGGCTACACCTTC. It is translated as CASSRDSPNYGYTF.

This clonotype was picked up many times. The chain carries TRBV20-1 and TRBJ2-3, with 7 nucleotides matching TRBD2. Germline CDR1 and CDR2: DFQATT and SNEGSKA (reference sequence). CDR3 length equals 15 residues. The CDR3 sequence: CSALDRLAGTDTQYF. DNA for the CDR3: TGCAGCGCCCTCGACCGACTAGCCGGCACAGATACGCAGTATTTT.

This clonotype was observed many times. The chain uses TRBV20-1 and TRBJ2-7, with 9 nucleotides matching TRBD2. Germline V lookup: CDR1 DFQATT, CDR2 SNEGSKA (reference sequence). The CDR3 has 13 residues. Trimming cost V 3 bases and J 2 bases; bases outside gene matches: 2. CDR3 sequence (DNA): TGCAGTGCTAGGGGCGGGAGGGCCTACGAGCAGTACTTC. Translating gives CSARGGRAYEQYF.

This clonotype was observed a few times. The chain employs TRBV6-2 or TRBV6-3 and TRBJ2-7; D is unresolved. Trimming cost V 11 bases and J 3 bases, with 8 bases left between them. This CDR3 spans 10 amino acids. CDR1 is MNHEY, CDR2 SVGEGT, per germline. The CDR3 reads CASSNYEQYF. CDR3 DNA: TGTGCCTCCAGCAACTACGAGCAGTACTTC.

With respect to this clonotype: A read error may explain this, as a much larger clone is one base away. The chain joins TRBV7-9 to TRBJ1-1, with a weak D call TRBD1 (6 bases). Germline CDR1 and CDR2: SEHNR and FQNEAQ (reference sequence). This CDR3 spans 15 amino acids. The CDR3 region is CASSSTPGVNTEASF. The CDR3 DNA is TGTGCCAGCAGCTCGACCCCAGGGGTGAACACTGAAGCTTCCTTT.

Many counts were recorded for this clonotype. The J gene is TRBJ1-5, the V gene TRBV7-8; TRBD1 matches at 9 bases. V dropped 4 bases and J dropped 2; count of bases not matched to a gene: 12. The CDR3 contains 18 residues. The V gene's germline CDR1 is SGHVS and CDR2 FQNEAQ. CDR3 sequence: CASSSLLTGGGGNQPQHF. The CDR3 DNA follows: TGTGCCAGCAGCTCCCTTTTAACAGGGGGCGGCGGCAATCAGCCCCAGCATTTT.

Only a few counts were recorded for this clonotype. This chain uses TRBV5-6 with TRBJ2-2, with D possibly being TRBD2 (8 bases). V was cut by 3 bases and J by 3 bases, with 15 bases left in between. The CDR3 has 16 amino acids. Looked up from germline, CDR1 is SGHDT and CDR2 is YYEEEE. CDR3 sequence (DNA): TGTGCCAGCAGCTCGGGGGGGGACAGCTACACCGGGGAGCTGTTTTTT. It encodes CASSSGGDSYTGELFF.